One and the same sample provided the 7 T cell receptor beta chains below, sequenced in a study of blood T cell repertoires in COVID-19. The table came from immunoSEQ multiplex PCR; TCRdb's copy has only in-frame clones and leaves some out. The sample has approximately 150,000 clones, roughly 86% seen once; the top ten hold roughly 2.4%. Sequencing was carried out using peripheral blood. All receptors come from a woman aged 80 or older with COVID-19, enrolled during active disease.

The chain has TRBV6-5 and TRBJ1-5, with 11 bases identical to TRBD1. After removal of 0 bases from V and 6 bases from J, the junction contained 1 base not matched to a gene. The CDR3 extends over 15 amino acids. Per the germline V gene, CDR1 is MNHEY and CDR2 is SVGAGI. CDR3 sequence (DNA): TGTGCCAGCAGTTACTCGGGACAGGGGGGTCAGCCCCAGCATTTT. This sequence encodes CASSYSGQGGQPQHF.

V is TRBV20-1 and J is TRBJ2-2; TRBD2 agrees at 15 bases. Germline values: CDR1 DFQATT, CDR2 SNEGSKA (reference sequence). This CDR3 spans 18 amino acids. Trimming at V came to 3 bases and at J to 8 bases, leaving 13 bases not matched to a gene. In DNA form, the CDR3 reads TGCAGTGCTAGTGGACTAGCGGGAGGGAAGGAAGGGGAAGGGGAGCTGTTTTTT. It codes for CSASGLAGGKEGEGELFF.

This clone was found a few times. The chain combines TRBV19 with TRBJ1-5; a weak D match, TRBD1 (5 bases). Germline CDR1 LNHDA, CDR2 SQIVND (reference sequence). This CDR3 region has 15 residues. The V end lost 0 bases, the J end lost 4 bases, and 10 bases lay between the germline ends. This CDR3 is CASSIDTGRNQPQHF. CDR3 DNA: TGTGCCAGTAGTATAGATACAGGACGGAATCAGCCCCAGCATTTT.

This chain links TRBV9 with TRBJ1-6; D uncertain. CDR3 length: 13 residues. Looked up from germline, CDR1 is SGDLS and CDR2 is YYNGEE. Trimming left V 1 base short and J 11 bases short, with 10 bases between. CDR3 amino acids: CASSVRTEPPLHF. In DNA, the CDR3 is TGTGCCAGCAGCGTAAGAACAGAGCCACCCCTCCACTTT.

The rearrangement uses TRBV28 and TRBJ1-6; tentatively, D is TRBD1 (6 bases). Germline-derived CDR1 and CDR2 are MDHEN and SYDVKM. Trimming stripped 2 bases from V and 7 bases from J, with 9 bases between. CDR3 length equals 14 residues. The CDR3 bases are TGTGCCAGCAGTTTACGAACAGGGAATTCACCCCTCCACTTT. Its protein is CASSLRTGNSPLHF. Full variable domain (remainder filled in from reference TRBV28 and TRBJ1-6): DVKVTQSSRYLVKRTGEKVFLECVQDMDHENMFWYRQDPGLGLRLIYFSYDVKMKEKGDIPEGYSVSREKKERFSLILESASTNQTSMYLCASSLRTGNSPLHFGNGTRLTVT.

The chain has TRBV7-2 and TRBJ2-5; TRBD2 is a possible D gene (6 bases). This CDR3 has 13 residues. Trimming pared 5 bases from V and 7 bases from J, leaving 14 bases between. Germline CDR1 reads SGHTA; CDR2 reads FQGNSA. The CDR3 region is CASSGGVEGTQYF. CDR3 DNA: TGTGCCAGCAGCGGAGGGGTGGAGGGGACCCAGTACTTC. Full variable domain (remainder filled in from reference TRBV7-2 and TRBJ2-5): GAGVSQSPSNKVTEKGKDVELRCDPISGHTALYWYRQSLGQGLEFLIYFQGNSAPDKSGLPSDRFSAERTGGSVSTLTIQRTQQEDSAVYLCASSGGVEGTQYFGPGTRLLVL.

The chain recombines TRBV19 with TRBJ2-3; TRBD1 aligns across 8 bases. The CDR3 contains 11 residues. Germline V CDR1 and CDR2: LNHDA, SQIVND (reference sequence). J gave up 7 bases and V 8 bases, and 2 bases lay outside the gene matches. CDR3 nucleotide sequence: TGTGCCAGTTGGGACAGGTATACGCAGTATTTT. The encoded protein is CASWDRYTQYF.